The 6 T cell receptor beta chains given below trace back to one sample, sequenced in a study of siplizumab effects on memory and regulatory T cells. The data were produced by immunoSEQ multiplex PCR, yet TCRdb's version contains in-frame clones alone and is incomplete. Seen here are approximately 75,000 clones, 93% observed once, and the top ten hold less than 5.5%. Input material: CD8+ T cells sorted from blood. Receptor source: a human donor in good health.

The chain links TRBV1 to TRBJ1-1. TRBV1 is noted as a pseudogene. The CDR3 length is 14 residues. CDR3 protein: CTSSQSRTIFEAFF. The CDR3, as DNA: TGCACCAGCAGCCAATCTCGGACCATCTTTGAAGCTTTCTTT.

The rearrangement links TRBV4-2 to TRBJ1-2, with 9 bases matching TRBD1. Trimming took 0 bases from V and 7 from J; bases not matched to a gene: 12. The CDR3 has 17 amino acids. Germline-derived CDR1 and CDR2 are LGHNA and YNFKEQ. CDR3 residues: CASSQEETWTGASGYTF. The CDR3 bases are TGTGCCAGCAGCCAAGAAGAGACCTGGACAGGGGCCAGTGGCTACACCTTC.

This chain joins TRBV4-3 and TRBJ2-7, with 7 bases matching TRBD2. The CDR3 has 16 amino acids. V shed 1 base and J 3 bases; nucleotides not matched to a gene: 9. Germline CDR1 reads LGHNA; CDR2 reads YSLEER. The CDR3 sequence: CASSQVIGLVNYEQYF. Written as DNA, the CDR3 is TGCGCCAGCAGCCAAGTAATCGGACTAGTCAACTACGAGCAGTACTTC.

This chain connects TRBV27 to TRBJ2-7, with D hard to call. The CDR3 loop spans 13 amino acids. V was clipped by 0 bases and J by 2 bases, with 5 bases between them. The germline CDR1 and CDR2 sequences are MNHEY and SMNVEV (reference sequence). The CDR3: CASSLSSTYEQYF. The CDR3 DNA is TGTGCCAGCAGTTTATCATCCACCTACGAGCAGTACTTC.

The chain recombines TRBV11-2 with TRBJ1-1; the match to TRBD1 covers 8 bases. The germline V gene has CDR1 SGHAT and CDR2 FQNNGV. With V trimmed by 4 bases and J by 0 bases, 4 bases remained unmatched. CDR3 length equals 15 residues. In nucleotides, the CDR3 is TGTGCCAGCAGCTCCGGACAGGGATTGAACACTGAAGCTTTCTTT. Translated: CASSSGQGLNTEAFF.

CDR3 residues: CASSLGPGGELFF. The CDR3 DNA reads TGTGCCAGCAGCTTAGGGCCGGGCGGGGAGCTGTTTTTT. The chain carries TRBV7-8 and TRBJ2-2; D is ambiguous. Germline V lookup: CDR1 SGHVS, CDR2 FQNEAQ. V was shortened by 1 base and J by 7 bases, with 7 bases between the two germline ends. The length of the CDR3 is 13 residues.